This T cell receptor (beta chain) was observed in a study of blood T cells in healthy people across ages. Study-wide results and limits: Older age went with lower TCR beta diversity per million T cells, in a roughly linear way. Diversity was higher, and naive CD4+ cells more numerous, in long-lived donors than in aged donors. Estimated diversity that came from one million T cells was considered an underestimate.

On this clonotype: Its antigen is unidentified. This may come from a read error, since a much larger clone is one base off.

Primed by a sample-barcoded 5' primer and a J-beta primer mix, a second PCR proceeded for about 7 to 11 cycles. Each cDNA was tagged by a template-switch adaptor containing 12 random nucleotides. Each CDR3 protein gets one entry after TCRdb re-called the 5' RACE reads with MiXCR. The data contain more than 1 million distinct CDR3 sequences, 45% of them singletons. CDR1 and CDR2 from the germline V gene are MGHDK and SYGVNS. CDR3 length equals 16 residues. The origin of this receptor is a woman aged 55-70 years in good health. The specimen was blood. The chain has TRBV25-1 and TRBJ2-5; 8 positions agree with TRBD1. In nucleotides, the CDR3 is TGTGCCAGCAGTGAATATGCAGGGGGCCTTATTGAGACCCGGTACTTC. It specifies CASSEYAGGLIETRYF.